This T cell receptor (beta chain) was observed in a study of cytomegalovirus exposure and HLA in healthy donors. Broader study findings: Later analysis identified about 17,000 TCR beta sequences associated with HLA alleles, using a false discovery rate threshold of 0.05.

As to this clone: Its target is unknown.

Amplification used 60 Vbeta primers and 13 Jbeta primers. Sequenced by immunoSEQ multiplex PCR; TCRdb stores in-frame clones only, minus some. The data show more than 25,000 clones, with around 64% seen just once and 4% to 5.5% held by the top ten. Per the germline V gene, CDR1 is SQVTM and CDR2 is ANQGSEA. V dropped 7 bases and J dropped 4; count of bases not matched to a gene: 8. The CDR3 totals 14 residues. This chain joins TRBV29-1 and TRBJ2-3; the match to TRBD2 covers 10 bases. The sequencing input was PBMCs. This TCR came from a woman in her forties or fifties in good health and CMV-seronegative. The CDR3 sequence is CSADRLAGADTQYF. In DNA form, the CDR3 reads TGCAGCGCCGACCGACTAGCGGGCGCAGATACGCAGTATTTT.